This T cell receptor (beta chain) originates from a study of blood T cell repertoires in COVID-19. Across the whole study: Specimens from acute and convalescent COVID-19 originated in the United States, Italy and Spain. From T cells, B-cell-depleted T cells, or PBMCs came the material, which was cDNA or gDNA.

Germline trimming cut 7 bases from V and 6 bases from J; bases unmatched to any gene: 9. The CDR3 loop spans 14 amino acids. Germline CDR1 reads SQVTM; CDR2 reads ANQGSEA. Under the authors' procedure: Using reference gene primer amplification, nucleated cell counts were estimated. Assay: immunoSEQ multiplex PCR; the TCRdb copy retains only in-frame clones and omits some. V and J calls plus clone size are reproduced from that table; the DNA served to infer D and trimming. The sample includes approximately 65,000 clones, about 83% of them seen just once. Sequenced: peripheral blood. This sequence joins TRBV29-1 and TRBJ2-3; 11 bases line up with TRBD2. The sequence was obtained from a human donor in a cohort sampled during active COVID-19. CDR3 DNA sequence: TGCAGCGGCAAGACTAGCGGGATGGGGGATACGCAGTATTTT. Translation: CSGKTSGMGDTQYF.